The entry that follows covers one T cell receptor (beta chain) sequence. No antigen is known for it. The sample belongs to a study of cytomegalovirus exposure and HLA in healthy donors. Regarding the study as a whole: Accounts indicate the classifier identified cytomegalovirus status with strong specificity and sensitivity. Presence/absence analyses assumed roughly uniform sequencing depth across donors, which may not hold.

This CDR3 has 15 residues. Trimming took 3 bases from V and 0 from J, leaving 8 bases between them. The germline CDR1 and CDR2 sequences are MDHEN and SYDVKM. Vbeta (60) and Jbeta (13) primers were used in the PCR. Profiling relied on immunoSEQ multiplex PCR, and the TCRdb table lists in-frame clones only, not all of them. The sample contains around 150,000 clones, 70% to 85% of which appear only once. V gene TRBV28 combines with J gene TRBJ1-4; D gene ambiguous. The source material was PBMCs. This TCR was recovered from a man between 40 and 49 years old in good health and CMV-seronegative. CDR3 protein: CASSFRAATNEKLFF. For the CDR3, the DNA is TGTGCCAGCAGTTTTAGAGCCGCAACTAATGAAAAACTGTTTTTT.